The 7 T cell receptor beta chains reported below all come from one sample, sequenced in a study of OX40 agonist ivuxolimab in advanced cancers. TCRdb's table, derived via immunoSEQ multiplex PCR, lists solely in-frame clones and lacks some. The repertoire consists of about 12,000 clones, with over 80% occurring once and the leading ten covering about 20%. The sample here was CD4+ or CD8+ T cells sorted from blood, taken in a trial of the OX40 agonist ivuxolimab. The source is an adult with an advanced solid tumor such as melanoma, head and neck, liver or kidney cancer.

This clone is termed medium-sized (0.01 to 0.1%). V usage is TRBV15 and J usage is TRBJ2-1, with unresolved D. Per germline, CDR1 LNHNV and CDR2 YYDKDF (reference sequence). The V end was cut by 1 base, the J end by 4 bases, with 2 bases between. The CDR3 spans 12 residues. The CDR3 region is CATSRAYNEQFF. For the CDR3, the DNA is TGTGCCACCAGCAGAGCTTACAATGAGCAGTTCTTC.

The chain joins TRBV4-3 to TRBJ1-1, with TRBD1 identical over 8 bases. Trimming at V came to 3 bases and at J to 10 bases, leaving 13 bases not matched to a gene. Per the germline V gene, CDR1 is LGHNA and CDR2 is YSLEER. The length of the CDR3 is 15 residues. Here the CDR3 DNA reads TGCGCCAGCAGCCAGCTCTCAGGACAGGGCTTTGCAGCTTTCTTT. It is translated as CASSQLSGQGFAAFF.

This rearrangement joins TRBV18 to TRBJ2-3, with a possible D match to TRBD2 (6 bases). The CDR3 runs 17 residues. Germline assignment: CDR1 KGHSH and CDR2 LQKENI. Trimming left V 3 bases short and J 0 bases short, with 16 bases between. DNA for the CDR3: TGTGCCAGCTCACCGCCAATCCTAGCGCCTAGCACAGATACGCAGTATTTT. This encodes CASSPPILAPSTDTQYF.

The genes are TRBV27 and TRBJ2-7; tentative D call: TRBD2 (5 bases). The CDR3 contains 15 residues. Per the germline V gene, CDR1 is MNHEY and CDR2 is SMNVEV (reference sequence). Trimming shortened V by 6 bases and J by 2 bases, and 17 bases separated the two germline ends. Here the CDR3 DNA reads TGTGCCAGCAGCGCCACCATAGCGTCGGCCTACGAGCAGTACTTC. This encodes CASSATIASAYEQYF.

The chain carries TRBV12-5 and TRBJ2-1, with 11 bases matching TRBD2. V dropped 4 bases and J dropped 6; count of bases not matched to a gene: 8. Germline V gene sequence: CDR1 LGHNT, CDR2 FRNRAP. CDR3 length equals 16 residues. CDR3 DNA sequence: TGTGCTAGTGGTTACCTACTAGCGGGGGTACTCAATGAGCAGTTCTTC. This encodes CASGYLLAGVLNEQFF.

The rearrangement links TRBV7-9 to TRBJ1-6; tentatively, D is TRBD1 (5 bases). The CDR3 totals 16 residues. The V end was cut by 5 bases, the J end by 3 bases, with 14 bases between. Germline CDR1 is SEHNR and CDR2 is FQNEAQ (reference sequence). The CDR3 loop is CASSPPGGGYNSPLHF. DNA of the CDR3: TGTGCCAGCAGCCCCCCCGGGGGGGGCTATAATTCACCCCTCCACTTT.

The V and J genes are TRBV10-1 and TRBJ2-2, with 10 positions matching TRBD1. V shed 5 bases, J shed 1 base, and the junction held 4 bases outside the gene matches. The CDR3 is 16 amino acids. Germline values: CDR1 WNHNN, CDR2 SYGVQD (reference sequence). The CDR3 DNA is TGCGCCAGCAGTCTGACAGGGGGCCTGAACACCGGGGAGCTGTTTTTT. It encodes CASSLTGGLNTGELFF.